This section outlines one T cell receptor (beta chain) sequence together with its context. Its antigen remains unidentified. This record comes from a study of metastatic and nonmetastatic thyroid tumors. Study-wide background: Repertoires were compared across blood and tumor or nodule tissue from malignant and benign thyroid patients.

Thyroid surgery had not been preceded by any treatment in any patient. This CDR3 has 16 residues. Between the trimmed V and J ends, which lost 4 bases and 2 bases, there was a span of 17 bases. CDR1 is SGDLS and CDR2 is YYNGEE in the germline V gene. In the original processing: The study's classifier, a distant-metastasis tool for papillary thyroid cancer, was built using CDR3 differences across clinicopathological groups. TCRdb re-called the PCR reads via MiXCR. The V and J calls, along with clone size, are taken from TCRdb and not from the paper's own processing. Of 3,500 to 5,000 clones in the sample, approximately 40% were seen once. Points from the study as a whole: Significantly higher TCR beta diversity was reportedly seen in malignant thyroid tumors than benign nodules, in blood and tumor.

Specimen: tumor tissue. The chain is built from TRBV9 and TRBJ2-3; perhaps TRBD2 as D (6 bases). The clonotype was recovered from a male donor with papillary thyroid cancer or a benign thyroid nodule (not recorded which). Some clones in this sample may be carry-over from other donors' samples. The CDR3: CASSPGGRGDTDTQYF. As DNA, the CDR3 is TGTGCCAGCAGCCCAGGCGGGCGGGGAGACACAGATACGCAGTATTTT.